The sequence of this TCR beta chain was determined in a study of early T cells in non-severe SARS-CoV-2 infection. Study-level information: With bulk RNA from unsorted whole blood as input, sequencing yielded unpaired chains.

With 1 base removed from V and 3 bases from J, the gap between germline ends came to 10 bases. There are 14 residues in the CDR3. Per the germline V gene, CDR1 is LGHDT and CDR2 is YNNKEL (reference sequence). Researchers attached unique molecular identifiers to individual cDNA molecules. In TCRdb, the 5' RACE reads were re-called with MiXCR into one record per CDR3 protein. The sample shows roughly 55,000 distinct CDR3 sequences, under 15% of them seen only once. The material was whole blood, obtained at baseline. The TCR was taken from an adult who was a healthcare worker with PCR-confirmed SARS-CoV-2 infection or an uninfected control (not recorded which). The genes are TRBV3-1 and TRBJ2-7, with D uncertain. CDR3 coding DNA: TGTGCCAGCAGCCAAGGGGCCAGACTCTACGAGCAGTACTTC. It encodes CASSQGARLYEQYF.